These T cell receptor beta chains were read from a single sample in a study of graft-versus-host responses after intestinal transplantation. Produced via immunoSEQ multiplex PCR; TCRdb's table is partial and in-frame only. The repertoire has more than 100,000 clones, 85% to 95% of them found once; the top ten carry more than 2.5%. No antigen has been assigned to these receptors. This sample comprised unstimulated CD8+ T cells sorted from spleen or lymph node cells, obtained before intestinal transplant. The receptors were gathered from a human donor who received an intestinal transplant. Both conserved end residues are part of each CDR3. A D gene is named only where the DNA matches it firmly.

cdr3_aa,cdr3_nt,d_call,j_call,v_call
CASSYSGLAGGEQFF,TGTGCCAGCAGTTACTCAGGACTAGCGGGAGGTGAGCAGTTCTTC,TRBD2,TRBJ2-1,TRBV6-6
CASSPAAGGSSYEQYF,TGTGCCAGCAGCCCCGCCGCGGGGGGGAGCTCCTACGAGCAGTACTTC,TRBD2,TRBJ2-7,TRBV9
CASSAQGLGNTIYF,TGTGCCAGCAGTGCTCAGGGGTTGGGAAACACCATATATTTT,.,TRBJ1-3,TRBV28
CASSLRGETQYF,TGTGCCAGCAGCTTAAGGGGAGAGACCCAGTACTTC,.,TRBJ2-5,TRBV7-9
CASSQDSGQGFETQYF,TGTGCCAGCAGCCAAGATTCCGGGCAGGGCTTTGAGACCCAGTACTTC,.,TRBJ2-5,TRBV14
CASSYRDRGDEQYF,TGTGCCAGCAGTTACCGGGACAGGGGGGATGAGCAGTACTTC,TRBD1,TRBJ2-7,TRBV6-6
CASRGLGPYFEQYF,TGTGCCAGCAGGGGACTGGGACCCTACTTCGAGCAGTACTTC,.,TRBJ2-7,TRBV27
CASSSGTGGFSDTQYF,TGTGCCAGCAGTTCCGGGACAGGGGGCTTTTCAGATACGCAGTATTTT,TRBD1,TRBJ2-3,TRBV5-6
CASSFGPRDRGTYEQYF,TGCGCCAGCAGCTTCGGCCCCCGGGACAGGGGGACCTACGAGCAGTACTTC,TRBD1,TRBJ2-7,TRBV5-1
CASSLGQGAQPQHF,TGTGCCAGCAGTTTGGGACAGGGGGCGCAGCCCCAGCATTTT,TRBD1,TRBJ1-5,TRBV28
CASSSNTGELFF,TGTGCCAGCAGTTCGAACACCGGGGAGCTGTTTTTT,.,TRBJ2-2,TRBV6-5
CASAVTSGSNNEQYF,TGTGCCAGCGCGGTGACTAGCGGGAGTAACAACGAGCAGTACTTC,TRBD2,TRBJ2-7,TRBV2